The next 21 T cell receptor beta chains were all read from a single sample in a study of regulatory T cells in long-lasting Graves disease. According to the study, TCR beta libraries were built with iRepertoire HTBI primers and CDR3-region Arm-PCR. TCRdb used MiXCR to reprocess the multiplex PCR reads, holding one entry per CDR3 protein. The sample carries 600,000 to 850,000 distinct CDR3 sequences, about 32% recorded once. Regarding time point: persistent/refractory GD, antithyroid drugs over 5 years with positive TRAb. From RNA extracted from PBMCs, the TCR library was made. This sample comprised peripheral blood mononuclear cells (PBMCs), obtained when the disease was refractory, from a patient treated with antithyroid drugs. The source is a female donor with Graves disease.

V gene TRBV12-3 or TRBV12-4 combines with J gene TRBJ1-1; D is undetermined. The CDR3 consists of 14 residues. The ends were cut back, 3 bases at V and 1 base at J, with 9 bases in the middle. The CDR3: CASSLREPNTEAFF. In DNA form, the CDR3 reads TGTGCCAGCAGTTTGCGGGAACCGAACACTGAAGCTTTCTTT.

This clonotype was observed at least ten times. The chain has TRBV9 and TRBJ1-1; D remains ambiguous. Germline lookup yields CDR1 SGDLS and CDR2 YYNGEE. This CDR3 contains 13 residues. Trimming removed 0 bases at V and 1 base at J, with 4 bases between. For the CDR3, the DNA is TGTGCCAGCAGCGTAGAACAGAACACTGAAGCTTTCTTT. It yields the protein CASSVEQNTEAFF.

This clonotype has a count of ten or more. V and J are TRBV12-3 or TRBV12-4 and TRBJ1-2; D is unclear. The CDR3 has 11 amino acids. Trimming took off 3 bases at V and 8 bases at J, with 7 bases between the two ends. The DNA for the CDR3 is TGTGCCAGCAGTTTTACGGGAGGCTACACCTTC. This codes for CASSFTGGYTF.

The chain couples TRBV30 to TRBJ1-5, with D uncertain. CDR3 length: 12 residues. V was trimmed by 3 bases and J by 5 bases, leaving 8 bases between them. Germline-derived CDR1 and CDR2 are GTSNPN and SVGIG (reference sequence). DNA for the CDR3: TGTGCCTGGAGCGATGGTCATCAGCCCCAGCATTTT. As protein: CAWSDGHQPQHF.

This clonotype was counted ten times or more. V and J are TRBV18 and TRBJ1-1, with D uncertain. V gave up 8 bases and J gave up 2 bases, with 12 bases separating them. This CDR3 has 13 amino acids. Germline loops: CDR1 KGHSH, CDR2 LQKENI. CDR3 residues: CASSPNRNTEAFF. The CDR3 DNA sequence: TGTGCCAGCAGTCCGAATCGAAACACTGAAGCTTTCTTT.

On this clonotype: One junction end does not reproduce the germline sequence, and a read error may be involved. The genes are TRBV12-3 or TRBV12-4 and TRBJ2-2; possible D gene TRBD2, 5 bases. The CDR3 is 15 amino acids. CDR3 coding DNA: TGTGCCAACAGTTTGGTCGGGGTATCCACCGGGGAGCTGTTTTTT. The encoded protein is CANSLVGVSTGELFF.

The chain combines TRBV6-5 with TRBJ1-2; TRBD1 aligns across 11 bases. Germline V gene sequence: CDR1 MNHEY, CDR2 SVGAGI. This CDR3 is 14 amino acids long. Trimming at V came to 5 bases and at J to 8 bases, leaving 7 bases not matched to a gene. CDR3 in DNA: TGTGCCAGCAGTGACGGGACAGGGGGTGAAGGCTACACCTTC. Translation gives CASSDGTGGEGYTF.

The table lists this clonotype with a few counts. This sequence joins TRBV30 and TRBJ2-7; TRBD1 is a possible D gene (6 bases). Per the germline V gene, CDR1 is GTSNPN and CDR2 is SVGIG (reference sequence). V was shortened by 0 bases and J by 0 bases, with 12 bases between the two germline ends. This CDR3 region has 15 residues. CDR3 protein: CAWSVGWDNSYEQYF. The DNA of the CDR3 is TGTGCCTGGAGTGTGGGATGGGACAACTCCTACGAGCAGTACTTC.

At least ten counts were recorded for this clonotype. The CDR3 is CASSESNLPGEEETQYF. Here the CDR3 DNA reads TGTGCCAGCAGTGAATCGAATTTGCCGGGAGAGGAAGAGACCCAGTACTTC. The V call is TRBV6-1, the J call TRBJ2-5; perhaps TRBD2 as D (6 bases). CDR1 is MNHNS and CDR2 is SASEGT in the germline V gene. With 2 bases removed from V and 3 bases from J, the gap between germline ends came to 19 bases. The CDR3 covers 17 residues.

The CDR3 loop is CASSLPYGGNTEAFF. CDR3 in DNA: TGTGCCAGCAGCCTACCTTACGGGGGAAACACTGAAGCTTTCTTT. This chain joins TRBV7-2 and TRBJ1-1; tentatively, D is TRBD1 (5 bases). CDR3 length: 15 residues. V was shortened by 5 bases and J by 2 bases, with 15 bases between the two germline ends. Germline assignment: CDR1 SGHTA and CDR2 FQGNSA.

In DNA form, the CDR3 reads TGCGCCAGCAGCCGGTTGGGGCTGGGCAATCAGCCCCAGCATTTT. Protein product: CASSRLGLGNQPQHF. This chain joins TRBV5-1 and TRBJ1-5, with D possibly TRBD1 on 5 matching bases. The CDR3 has 15 amino acids. The V end lost 4 bases, the J end lost 2 bases, and 13 bases lay between the germline ends. CDR1 is SGHRS, CDR2 YFSETQ, per germline. Complete variable domain (other parts from reference TRBV5-1 and TRBJ1-5): KAGVTQTPRYLIKTRGQQVTLSCSPISGHRSVSWYQQTPGQGLQFLFEYFSETQRNKGNFPGRFSGRQFSNSRSEMNVSTLELGDSALYLCASSRLGLGNQPQHFGDGTRLSIL.

The chain combines TRBV29-1 with TRBJ1-1, with TRBD1 identical over 7 bases. The V segment lost 1 base and the J segment 5 bases; nucleotides outside the gene matches: 10. Looked up from germline, CDR1 is SQVTM and CDR2 is ANQGSEA. The CDR3 loop spans 15 amino acids. CDR3 bases: TGCAGCGTTGAAGGAAAACAGGGGTTGAGAACTGAAGCTTTCTTT. It encodes CSVEGKQGLRTEAFF.

This clonotype came up a few times. The rearrangement links TRBV7-3 to TRBJ2-2, with D hard to call. CDR1 and CDR2 from the germline V gene are SGHTA and FQGTGA. The V and J ends lost 5 bases and 2 bases respectively, with 12 bases between them. CDR3 size: 15 residues. This chain's CDR3 is CASSPPPANTGELFF. Written as DNA, the CDR3 is TGTGCCAGCAGCCCCCCACCTGCAAACACCGGGGAGCTGTTTTTT.

In this sample, this clonotype turned up once. The CDR3 DNA reads TGCAGTGCCCGAAGCGCAACAGGGAACACCGGGGAGCTGTTTTTT. This encodes CSARSATGNTGELFF. The chain links TRBV20-1 to TRBJ2-2, with a tentative D call TRBD1 (5 bases). Germline CDR1 is DFQATT and CDR2 is SNEGSKA (reference sequence). V dropped 6 bases and J dropped 1 base, with 15 bases sitting between them. The CDR3 is 15 amino acids.

The J gene is TRBJ1-1, the V gene TRBV5-1, with D possibly being TRBD1 (6 bases). The CDR3 is 14 amino acids. The ends were cut back, 9 bases at V and 0 bases at J, with 15 bases in the middle. Germline CDR1 is SGHRS and CDR2 is YFSETQ. The DNA for the CDR3 is TGCGCCACCGCTAAGGGACACCTGAACACTGAAGCTTTCTTT. It specifies CATAKGHLNTEAFF.

J is TRBJ1-5 and V is TRBV27; tentatively, D is TRBD1 (6 bases). Germline V gene lookup returns CDR1 MNHEY and CDR2 SMNVEV (reference sequence). This CDR3 spans 15 amino acids. V lost 3 bases, J lost 2 bases, and 11 bases lay in between. The CDR3 here is CASSLLNRGNQPQHF. The CDR3 region has the DNA TGTGCCAGCAGTTTGCTCAACAGGGGCAATCAGCCCCAGCATTTT.

This clonotype was counted only a few times. The chain employs TRBV20-1 and TRBJ1-4; 7 bases map to TRBD1. CDR1 is DFQATT, CDR2 SNEGSKA, per germline (reference sequence). CDR3 length equals 16 residues. V shed 6 bases, J shed 0 bases, and the junction held 10 bases outside the gene matches. CDR3 amino acids: CSAPDRTSATNEKLFF. The CDR3 DNA reads TGCAGTGCCCCGGACAGGACCTCTGCAACTAATGAAAAACTGTTTTTT.

The J gene is TRBJ2-7, the V gene TRBV9, with TRBD1 identical over 7 bases. Germline lookup yields CDR1 SGDLS and CDR2 YYNGEE. The CDR3 spans 16 residues. The V gene end was trimmed by 0 bases and the J gene end by 6 bases; junction bases not matched to a gene: 12. CDR3 in amino acids: CASSVGGQGVSREQYF. In DNA form, the CDR3 reads TGTGCCAGCAGCGTAGGAGGGCAGGGGGTCTCACGCGAGCAGTACTTC.

The table lists this clonotype with a few counts. CDR3: CASRANLRTFTGNTIYF. The CDR3 bases are TGTGCCAGCAGGGCGAACTTGAGGACATTCACTGGAAACACCATATATTTT. The chain uses TRBV6-1 and TRBJ1-3; TRBD1 might be the D (5 bases). Trimming removed 6 bases from V and 2 bases from J, with 20 bases in between. CDR1 is MNHNS and CDR2 is SASEGT in the germline V gene. CDR3 length: 17 residues.

This sequence joins TRBV20-1 and TRBJ2-7, with 9 bases fitting TRBD1. Germline assignment: CDR1 DFQATT and CDR2 SNEGSKA (reference sequence). V trimming: 1 base; J trimming: 2 bases; junction bases outside the gene matches: 6. The CDR3 length is 15 residues. CDR3 DNA: TGCAGTGCTAGAGGGGACAGGGCTGGGACCTACGAGCAGTACTTC. Its protein is CSARGDRAGTYEQYF.

Worth noting for this clonotype: The junction and the germline gene differ at one end; a read error may be behind it. The J gene is TRBJ2-7, the V gene TRBV20-1; 13 bases line up with TRBD2. The CDR3 sequence is 19 residues long. Per the germline V gene, CDR1 is DFQATT and CDR2 is SNEGSKA (reference sequence). The CDR3 bases are TGCGGTGCTAGAGTACCCCCGGGACTAGCGGGACCGTTAGTCTACGAGCAGTACTTC. This codes for CGARVPPGLAGPLVYEQYF.